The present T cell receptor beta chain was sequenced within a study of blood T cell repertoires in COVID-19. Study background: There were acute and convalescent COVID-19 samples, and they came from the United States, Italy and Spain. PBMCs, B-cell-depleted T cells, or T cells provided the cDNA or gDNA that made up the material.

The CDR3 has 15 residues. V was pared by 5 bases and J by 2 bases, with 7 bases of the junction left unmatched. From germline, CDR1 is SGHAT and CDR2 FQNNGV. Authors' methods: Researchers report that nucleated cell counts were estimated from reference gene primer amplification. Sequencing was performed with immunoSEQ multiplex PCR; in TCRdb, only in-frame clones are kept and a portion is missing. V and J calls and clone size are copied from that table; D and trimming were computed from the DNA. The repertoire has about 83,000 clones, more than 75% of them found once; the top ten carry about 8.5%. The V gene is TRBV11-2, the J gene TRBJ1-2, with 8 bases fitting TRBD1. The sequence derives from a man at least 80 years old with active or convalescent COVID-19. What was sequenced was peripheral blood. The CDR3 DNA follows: TGTGCCAGCAGCACAACGGACAGGGCCAACTATGGCTACACCTTC. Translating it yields CASSTTDRANYGYTF.